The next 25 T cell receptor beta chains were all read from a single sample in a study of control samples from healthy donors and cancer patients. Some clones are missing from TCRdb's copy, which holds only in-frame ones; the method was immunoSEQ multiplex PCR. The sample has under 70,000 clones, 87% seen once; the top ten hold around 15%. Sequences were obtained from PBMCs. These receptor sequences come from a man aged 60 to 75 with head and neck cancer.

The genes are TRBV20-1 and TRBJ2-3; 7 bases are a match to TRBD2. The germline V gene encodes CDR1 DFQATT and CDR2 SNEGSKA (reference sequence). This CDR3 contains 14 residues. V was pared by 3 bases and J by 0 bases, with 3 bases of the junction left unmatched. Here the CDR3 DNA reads TGCAGTGCTAGTCCAGCGGGAAGCACAGATACGCAGTATTTT. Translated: CSASPAGSTDTQYF.

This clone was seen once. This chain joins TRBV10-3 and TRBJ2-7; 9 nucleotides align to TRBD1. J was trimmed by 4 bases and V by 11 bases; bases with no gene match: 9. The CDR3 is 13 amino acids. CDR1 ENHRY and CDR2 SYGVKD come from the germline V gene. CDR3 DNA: TGTGCCGTGAAGGGACAGGGCGTGTACGAGCAGTACTTC. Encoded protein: CAVKGQGVYEQYF.

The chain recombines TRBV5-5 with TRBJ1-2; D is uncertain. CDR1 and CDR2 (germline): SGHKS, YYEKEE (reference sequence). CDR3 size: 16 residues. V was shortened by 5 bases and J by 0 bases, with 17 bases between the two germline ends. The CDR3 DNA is TGTGCCAGCAGAGATTTTTGGGGTCTCACTAACTATGGCTACACCTTC. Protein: CASRDFWGLTNYGYTF. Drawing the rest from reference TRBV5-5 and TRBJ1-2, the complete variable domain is DAGVTQSPTHLIKTRGQQVTLRCSPISGHKSVSWYQQVLGQGPQFIFQYYEKEERGRGNFPDRFSARQFPNYSSELNVNALLLGDSALYLCASRDFWGLTNYGYTFGSGTRLTVV.

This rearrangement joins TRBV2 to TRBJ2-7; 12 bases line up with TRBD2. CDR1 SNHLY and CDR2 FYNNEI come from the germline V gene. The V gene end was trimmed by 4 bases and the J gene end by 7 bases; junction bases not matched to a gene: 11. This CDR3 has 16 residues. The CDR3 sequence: CASSVSGTSGRGEQYF. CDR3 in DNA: TGTGCCAGCAGTGTCAGCGGGACTAGCGGGCGGGGGGAGCAGTACTTC.

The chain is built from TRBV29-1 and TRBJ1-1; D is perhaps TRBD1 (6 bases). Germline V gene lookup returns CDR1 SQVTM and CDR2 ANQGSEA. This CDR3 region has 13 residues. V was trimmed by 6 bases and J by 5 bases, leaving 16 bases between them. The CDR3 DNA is TGCAGCGTCCGAGGGGGGGGGCGTACTGAAGCTTTCTTT. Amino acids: CSVRGGGRTEAFF.

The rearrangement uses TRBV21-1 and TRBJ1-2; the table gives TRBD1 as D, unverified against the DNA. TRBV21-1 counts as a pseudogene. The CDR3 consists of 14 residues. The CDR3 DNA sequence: TGTGCCAGCAGCCCGAGGACAGCTAACTATGGCTACACCTTC. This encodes CASSPRTANYGYTF.

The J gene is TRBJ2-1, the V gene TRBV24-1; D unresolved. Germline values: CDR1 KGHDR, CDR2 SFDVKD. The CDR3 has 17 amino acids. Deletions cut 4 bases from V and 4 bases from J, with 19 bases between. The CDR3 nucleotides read TGTGCCACCAGTGACTCCCCTACACCCGGGTCATACAATGAGCAGTTCTTC. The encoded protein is CATSDSPTPGSYNEQFF.

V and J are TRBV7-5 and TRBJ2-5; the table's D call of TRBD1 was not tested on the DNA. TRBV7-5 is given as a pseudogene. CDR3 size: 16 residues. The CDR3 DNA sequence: TGTGTCAGAAGCTTAGCGAGAACAGCCCCACAAGAGACCCAGTACTTC. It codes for CVRSLARTAPQETQYF.

In DNA, the CDR3 is TGTGCCAGCAGCTTAATGCCGCCGGACTCTGGAAACACCATATATTTT. Protein sequence: CASSLMPPDSGNTIYF. V usage is TRBV7-2 and J usage is TRBJ1-3, with D unresolved. The CDR3 consists of 16 residues. V was shortened by 2 bases and J by 0 bases, with 11 bases between the two germline ends. CDR1 and CDR2 (germline): SGHTA, FQGNSA.

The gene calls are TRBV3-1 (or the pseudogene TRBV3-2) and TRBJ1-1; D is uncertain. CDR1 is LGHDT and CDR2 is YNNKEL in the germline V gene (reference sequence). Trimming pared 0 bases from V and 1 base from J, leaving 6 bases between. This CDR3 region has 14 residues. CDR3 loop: CASSQEMRNTEAFF. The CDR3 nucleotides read TGTGCCAGCAGCCAAGAGATGCGGAACACTGAAGCTTTCTTT.

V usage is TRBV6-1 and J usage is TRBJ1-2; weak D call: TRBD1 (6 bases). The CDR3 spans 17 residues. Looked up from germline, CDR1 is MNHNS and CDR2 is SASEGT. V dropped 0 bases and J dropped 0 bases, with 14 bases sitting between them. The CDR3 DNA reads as TGTGCCAGCAGTGAAGCCTCCAGGGGCCGGGCTAACTATGGCTACACCTTC. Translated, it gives CASSEASRGRANYGYTF.

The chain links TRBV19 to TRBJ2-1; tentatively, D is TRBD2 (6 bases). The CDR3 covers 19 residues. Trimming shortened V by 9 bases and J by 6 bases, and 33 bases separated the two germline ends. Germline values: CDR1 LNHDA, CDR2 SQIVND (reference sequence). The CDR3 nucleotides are TGTGCCAGGCCCCGGTTGGAGGGCCAAACGTGGATAGGTTGCAATGAGCAGTTCTTC. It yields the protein CARPRLEGQTWIGCNEQFF.

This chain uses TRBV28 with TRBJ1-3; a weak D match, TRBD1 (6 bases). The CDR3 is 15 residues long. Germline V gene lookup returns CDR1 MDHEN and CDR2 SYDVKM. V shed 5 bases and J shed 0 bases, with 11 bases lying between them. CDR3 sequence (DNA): TGTGCCAGCAGTACAAACAGGGCCTCTGGAAACACCATATATTTT. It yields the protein CASSTNRASGNTIYF.

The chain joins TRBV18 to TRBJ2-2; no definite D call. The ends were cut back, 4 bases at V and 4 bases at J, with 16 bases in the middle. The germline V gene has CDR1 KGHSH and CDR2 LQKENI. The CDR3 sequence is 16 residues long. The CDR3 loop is CASSLQTPRTTGELFF. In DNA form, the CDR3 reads TGTGCCAGCTCACTCCAAACCCCTAGGACCACCGGGGAGCTGTTTTTT.

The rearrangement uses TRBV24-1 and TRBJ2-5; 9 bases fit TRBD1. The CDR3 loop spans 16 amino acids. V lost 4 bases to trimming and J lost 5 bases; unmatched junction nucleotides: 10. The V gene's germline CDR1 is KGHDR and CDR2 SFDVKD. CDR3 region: CATSDPGTGKRETQYF. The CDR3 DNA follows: TGTGCCACCAGTGACCCGGGGACAGGGAAAAGGGAGACCCAGTACTTC.

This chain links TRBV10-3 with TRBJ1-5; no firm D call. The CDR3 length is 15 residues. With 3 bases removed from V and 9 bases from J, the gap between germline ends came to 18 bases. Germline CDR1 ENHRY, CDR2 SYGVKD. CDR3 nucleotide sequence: TGTGCCATCAGTGACCCTACCCGCGGAGCGGGGCCCCAGCATTTT. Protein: CAISDPTRGAGPQHF.

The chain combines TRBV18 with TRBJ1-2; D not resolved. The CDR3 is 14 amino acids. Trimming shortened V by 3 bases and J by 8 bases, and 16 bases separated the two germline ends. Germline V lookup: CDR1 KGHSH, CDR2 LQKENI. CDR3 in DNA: TGTGCCAGCTCACCGCAGCGGACGTTTCTCGGCTACACCTTC. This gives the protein CASSPQRTFLGYTF. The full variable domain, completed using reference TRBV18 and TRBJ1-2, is NAGVMQNPRHLVRRRGQEARLRCSPMKGHSHVYWYRQLPEEGLKFMVYLQKENIIDESGMPKERFSAEFPKEGPSILRIQQVVRGDSAAYFCASSPQRTFLGYTFGSGTRLTVV.

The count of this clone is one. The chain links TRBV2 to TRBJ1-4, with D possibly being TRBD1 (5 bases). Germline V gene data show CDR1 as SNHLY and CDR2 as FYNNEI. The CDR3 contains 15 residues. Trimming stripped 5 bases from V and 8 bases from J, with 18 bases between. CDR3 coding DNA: TGTGCCAGCAGTCTAGGCCAGGGACGACTAGAAAAACTGTTTTTT. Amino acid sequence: CASSLGQGRLEKLFF.

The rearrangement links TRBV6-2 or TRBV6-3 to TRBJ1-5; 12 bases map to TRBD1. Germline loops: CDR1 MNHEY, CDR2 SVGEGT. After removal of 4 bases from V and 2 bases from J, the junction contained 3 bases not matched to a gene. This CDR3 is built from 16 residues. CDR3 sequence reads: CASSLGQGAGNQPQHF. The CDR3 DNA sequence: TGTGCCAGCAGTTTGGGACAGGGGGCAGGCAATCAGCCCCAGCATTTT.

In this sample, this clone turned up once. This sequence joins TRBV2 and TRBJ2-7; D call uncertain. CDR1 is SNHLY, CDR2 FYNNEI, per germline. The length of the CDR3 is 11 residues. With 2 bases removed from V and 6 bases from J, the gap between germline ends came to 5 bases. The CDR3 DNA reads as TGTGCCAGCAGTGAAATGGGCGAGCAGTACTTC. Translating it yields CASSEMGEQYF.

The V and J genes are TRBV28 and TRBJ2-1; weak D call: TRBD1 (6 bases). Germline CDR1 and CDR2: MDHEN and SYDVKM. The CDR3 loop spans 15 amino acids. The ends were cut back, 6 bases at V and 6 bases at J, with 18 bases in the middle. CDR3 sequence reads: CASSWHRDRLNEQFF. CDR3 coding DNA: TGTGCCAGCAGCTGGCACAGGGATCGTCTCAATGAGCAGTTCTTC.

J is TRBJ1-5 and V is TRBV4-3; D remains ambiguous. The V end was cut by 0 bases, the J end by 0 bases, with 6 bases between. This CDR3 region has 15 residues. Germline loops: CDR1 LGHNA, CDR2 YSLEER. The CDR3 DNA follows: TGCGCCAGCAGCCAAGATAGCTATAGCAATCAGCCCCAGCATTTT. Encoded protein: CASSQDSYSNQPQHF.

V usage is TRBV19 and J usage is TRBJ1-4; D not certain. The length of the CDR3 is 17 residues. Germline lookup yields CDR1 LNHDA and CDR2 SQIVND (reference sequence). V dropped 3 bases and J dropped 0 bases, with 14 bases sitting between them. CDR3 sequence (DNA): TGTGCCAGTAGTATTTGGGTGAACGACGCAACTAATGAAAAACTGTTTTTT. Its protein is CASSIWVNDATNEKLFF.

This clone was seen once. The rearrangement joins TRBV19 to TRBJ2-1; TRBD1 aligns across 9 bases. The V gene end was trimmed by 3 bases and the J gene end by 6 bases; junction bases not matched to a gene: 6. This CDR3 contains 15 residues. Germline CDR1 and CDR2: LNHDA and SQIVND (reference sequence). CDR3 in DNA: TGTGCCAGTAGTATCCCCTGGACAGGGGTCAATGAGCAGTTCTTC. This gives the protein CASSIPWTGVNEQFF.

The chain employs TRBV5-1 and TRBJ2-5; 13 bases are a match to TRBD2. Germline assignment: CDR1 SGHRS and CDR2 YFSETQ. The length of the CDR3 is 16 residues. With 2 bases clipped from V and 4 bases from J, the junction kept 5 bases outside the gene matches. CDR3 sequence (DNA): TGCGCCAGCAGCTTTGGACTAGCGGGAGCTGGAGAGACCCAGTACTTC. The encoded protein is CASSFGLAGAGETQYF.